These T cell receptor beta chains were read from a single sample in a study of CD4 T cells in relation to SARS-CoV-2 and coronaviruses. No antigen has been identified for these receptors. The repertoire was sequenced with immunoSEQ multiplex PCR; TCRdb's copy has only in-frame clones and lacks some. The sample includes tens of thousands of clones, about four fifths seen only once; the top ten take 1.4%. The sequencing sample was made of naive CD4+ T cells from PBMCs, cultured in vitro. These receptors all come from an adult with COVID-19. Both conserved end residues are part of each CDR3. D genes are given only for firm matches. The listing skips clone size in some rows; elsewhere it reads once, few, many or a size class.

v_call: TRBV19; j_call: TRBJ1-5; clone_size: NA; d_call: NA; cdr3_nt: TGTGCCAGTAGATATACCGGGACCCCAGGCAATCAGCCCCAGCATTTT; cdr3_aa: CASRYTGTPGNQPQHF
v_call: TRBV6-2/TRBV6-3; j_call: TRBJ1-5; clone_size: NA; d_call: TRBD1; cdr3_nt: TGTGCCAGCAGCCAAGGCAGGGGACAGGATCAGCCCCAGCATTTT; cdr3_aa: CASSQGRGQDQPQHF
v_call: TRBV7-9; j_call: TRBJ2-7; clone_size: NA; d_call: TRBD2; cdr3_nt: TGTGCCAGCAGCCCCCGAAGCGGGAGGATCCACGAGCAGTACTTC; cdr3_aa: CASSPRSGRIHEQYF
v_call: TRBV5-1; j_call: TRBJ2-5; clone_size: NA; d_call: TRBD2; cdr3_nt: TGCGCCAGCAGCTTGGCGCTAGCGGAAGAGACCCAGTACTTC; cdr3_aa: CASSLALAEETQYF
v_call: TRBV5-1; j_call: TRBJ2-2; clone_size: NA; d_call: NA; cdr3_nt: TGCGCCAGCAGCTCAACCCAGCCCTCGTCGACCGGGGAGCTGTTTTTT; cdr3_aa: CASSSTQPSSTGELFF
v_call: TRBV4-2; j_call: TRBJ1-5; clone_size: NA; d_call: NA; cdr3_nt: TGTGCCAGCAGCCAAGAGGGGTCGTATAGCAATCAGCCCCAGCATTTT; cdr3_aa: CASSQEGSYSNQPQHF
v_call: TRBV28; j_call: TRBJ1-5; clone_size: NA; d_call: NA; cdr3_nt: TGTGCCAGCAGGAAAAAGGGAATCAAAGGGTACAATCAGCCCCAGCATTTT; cdr3_aa: CASRKKGIKGYNQPQHF
v_call: TRBV3-1/TRBV3-2; j_call: TRBJ1-2; clone_size: NA; d_call: NA; cdr3_nt: TGTGCCAGCAGCATAGACAGGTTCGGCTACACCTTC; cdr3_aa: CASSIDRFGYTF
v_call: TRBV28; j_call: TRBJ2-7; clone_size: once; d_call: TRBD2; cdr3_nt: TGTGCCAGCACCCGCGGGGGAAATGAGCAGTACTTC; cdr3_aa: CASTRGGNEQYF
v_call: TRBV5-6; j_call: TRBJ2-5; clone_size: NA; d_call: TRBD1; cdr3_nt: TGTGCCAGCAGCTGGTGGACAGGGGGGGAGACCCAGTACTTC; cdr3_aa: CASSWWTGGETQYF